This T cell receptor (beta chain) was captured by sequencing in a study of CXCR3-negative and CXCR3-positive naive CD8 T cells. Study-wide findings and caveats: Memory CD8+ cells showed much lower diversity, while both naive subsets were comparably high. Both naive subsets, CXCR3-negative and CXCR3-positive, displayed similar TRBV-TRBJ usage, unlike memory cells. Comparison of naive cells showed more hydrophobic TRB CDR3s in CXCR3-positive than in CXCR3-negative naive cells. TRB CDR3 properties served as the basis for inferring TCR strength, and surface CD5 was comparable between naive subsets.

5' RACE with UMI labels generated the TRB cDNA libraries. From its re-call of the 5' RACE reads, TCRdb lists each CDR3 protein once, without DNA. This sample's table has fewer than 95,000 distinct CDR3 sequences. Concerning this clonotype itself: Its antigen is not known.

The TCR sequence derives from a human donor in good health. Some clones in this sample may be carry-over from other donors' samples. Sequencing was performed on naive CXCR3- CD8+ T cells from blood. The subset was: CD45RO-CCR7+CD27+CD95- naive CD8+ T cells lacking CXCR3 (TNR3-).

The CDR3 loop is CASSKTTGSGNTIYF. This rearrangement joins TRBV7-9 to TRBJ1-3; TCRdb gives TRBD1 as the D gene, but with no DNA this cannot be confirmed. CDR1 is SEHNR, CDR2 FQNEAQ, per germline (reference sequence). The CDR3 consists of 15 residues.